These T cell receptor beta chains were read from a single sample in a study of shared clonotypes between healthy human individuals. Only in-frame clones appear in the TCRdb table, and some are missing; sequencing was by immunoSEQ multiplex PCR. The table records about 470,000 clones, 75% to 85% of them present only once. The specimen sequenced was PBMCs. Receptor source: a middle-aged woman in good health. Some clones in this sample may be carry-over from other donors' samples. Each CDR3 is given with its conserved first and last residue. D genes are given only for firm matches. Clone sizes are given selectively: once, few, many, or a class where the clone is expanded.

cdr3_nt,cdr3_aa,d_call,j_call,clone_size,v_call
TGTGCCAGCAGCGGCGGCGCCCAAGAGCAGTTCTTC,CASSGGAQEQFF,-,TRBJ2-1,once,TRBV9
TGTGCCAGCAGTTCCCCGGGACAGGGTCCTGGCTACACCTTC,CASSSPGQGPGYTF,TRBD1,TRBJ1-2,few,TRBV6-5
TGTGCCAGCAGCCCTCCAGGTGGCTCCTACGAGCAGTACTTC,CASSPPGGSYEQYF,-,TRBJ2-7,-,TRBV7-2
TGTGCCAGCAGCCAATCGGGGGGGTTGAACGAGCAGTACTTC,CASSQSGGLNEQYF,TRBD2,TRBJ2-7,few,TRBV7-9
TGCAGCGCCCCCCGGGACAGGGAACTATCCTACAATGAGCAGTTCTTC,CSAPRDRELSYNEQFF,TRBD1,TRBJ2-1,-,TRBV29-1
TGTGCCAGCAGCCTACCTGCGGGGCGTGAGGGGGAGCTGTTTTTT,CASSLPAGREGELFF,-,TRBJ2-2,-,TRBV5-4
TGTGCCAGCAGCTTTTCGTTTTCCCACGAGCAGTACTTC,CASSFSFSHEQYF,-,TRBJ2-7,once,TRBV7-2
TGTGCCACCAGCAGAGATCTTACGGGGACTACGCAGTATTTT,CATSRDLTGTTQYF,-,TRBJ2-3,-,TRBV15
TGCGCCAGCAGCCAACCCGGACAGGGCATATGGGAGCAGTACTTC,CASSQPGQGIWEQYF,TRBD1,TRBJ2-5,few,TRBV4-1
TGTGCCAGCAGTCTCAGCACTGAAGCTTTCTTT,CASSLSTEAFF,-,TRBJ1-1,-,TRBV28
TGCGCCAGCAGCTTGGCGCCCCTAGTCACCCGGGCCGGGGAGCTGTTTTTT,CASSLAPLVTRAGELFF,-,TRBJ2-2,-,TRBV5-1
TGTGCCAGCAGCTTCGGCGGGAGCAGCTATGAGCAGTTCTTC,CASSFGGSSYEQFF,TRBD2,TRBJ2-1,few,TRBV7-3
TGTGCCAGTAGTTTGGCGCCGGGACTAGGACAGTTCTTC,CASSLAPGLGQFF,TRBD2,TRBJ2-1,many,TRBV19
TGTGCCAGCTCACCGCAGGACAGTGTCGGTAATATCTACACCTTC,CASSPQDSVGNIYTF,-,TRBJ1-2,-,TRBV18
TGCAGCGCCTCGGGAGGGCCTCCCCTCGAGCAGTACTTC,CSASGGPPLEQYF,TRBD2,TRBJ2-7,-,TRBV29-1
TGTGCCAGCAGCCAATTCCGGGGCACCGGGACAGGGCTGTACAATGAGCAGTTCTTC,CASSQFRGTGTGLYNEQFF,TRBD1,TRBJ2-1,-,TRBV14
TGTGCCAGCAGCGCACCAGGGGGCGCGGATGGCTACACCTTC,CASSAPGGADGYTF,TRBD1,TRBJ1-2,-,TRBV9
TGTGCCAGCAAATCCGGGACTAACTCCTACAATGAGCAGTTCTTC,CASKSGTNSYNEQFF,TRBD2,TRBJ2-1,-,TRBV2
TGTGCCAGCAGTGAAGAAGCGGGACAAAGCCAGTTCTTC,CASSEEAGQSQFF,-,TRBJ2-1,once,TRBV2
TGTGCCAGCAGCCCGATGGGACGGCTTTCCTACGAGCAGTACTTC,CASSPMGRLSYEQYF,-,TRBJ2-7,-,TRBV25-1
TGTGCCAGCAGTCTTCCCCCTGGGGCCAAAAACATTCAGTACTTC,CASSLPPGAKNIQYF,-,TRBJ2-4,many,TRBV2
TGCAGTGCACCGATTGTGTCTGAAGCTTTCTTT,CSAPIVSEAFF,-,TRBJ1-1,-,TRBV20-1
TGTGCCAGCAGCAGAGGACAGAGCTCCTACAATGAGCAGTTCTTC,CASSRGQSSYNEQFF,-,TRBJ2-1,-,TRBV7-2
TGTGCCAGCATCCCTGGGGGCCTCAATCAGCCCCAGCATTTT,CASIPGGLNQPQHF,-,TRBJ1-5,-,TRBV28
TGTGCCAGCAGCACCCGGACTAGCGGGGGCAATGAGCAGTTCTTC,CASSTRTSGGNEQFF,TRBD2,TRBJ2-1,-,TRBV7-9
TGCAGCGTTGAAGGCTTCGCCGATGAGCAGTTCTTC,CSVEGFADEQFF,-,TRBJ2-1,-,TRBV29-1
TGTGCCAGCAGCCTCCTGAGGACTGAGGTTTACTTC,CASSLLRTEVYF,-,TRBJ2-7,-,TRBV11-2
TGTGCCAGCAGCTTTTTGGGGCAAAACTATGGCTACACCTTC,CASSFLGQNYGYTF,-,TRBJ1-2,-,TRBV5-5
TGTGCCAGTAAACCCCGAGGGCTTCAGGGTGAAGCTTTCTTT,CASKPRGLQGEAFF,-,TRBJ1-1,-,TRBV19
TGTGCCAGCAGCATCACCTGGACCCGGAACACCGGGGAGCTGTTTTTT,CASSITWTRNTGELFF,-,TRBJ2-2,-,TRBV27
TGTGCCAGTAGTCCGCGCTCAGGGTATGGCTACACCTTC,CASSPRSGYGYTF,-,TRBJ1-2,few,TRBV19
TGTGCCAGCAGCGTAGATGCGGGAGGAGTCACAGATACGCAGTATTTT,CASSVDAGGVTDTQYF,TRBD2,TRBJ2-3,-,TRBV9
TGTGCCAGCAGAGCTCCAGGGACCCCAGCCAACGTCCTGACTTTC,CASRAPGTPANVLTF,-,TRBJ2-6,-,TRBV6-1
TGTGCCAGCAGTTTAGGCGGGAGAATCGGAGAGACCCAGTACTTC,CASSLGGRIGETQYF,TRBD2,TRBJ2-5,-,TRBV28
TGTGCCAGCAGCCAATTGGAGCAGGGGGCTTTCGGGGAGCTGTTTTTT,CASSQLEQGAFGELFF,TRBD1,TRBJ2-2,-,TRBV7-3
TGTGCCAGCAGCCAAGTTGGGGCCAGGGTTCGCGAGCAGTACTTC,CASSQVGARVREQYF,-,TRBJ2-7,once,TRBV14
TGTGCCAGCAGGGACGCATGGAACACTGAAGCTTTCTTT,CASRDAWNTEAFF,-,TRBJ1-1,-,TRBV6-5
TGTGCCAGCAGCTTAGGCGGCGGGAGGGGGACAGATACGCAGTATTTT,CASSLGGGRGTDTQYF,TRBD2,TRBJ2-3,once,TRBV11-2
TGCGCCAGCATCCCTCCTTTTGGCACTGAAGCTTTCTTT,CASIPPFGTEAFF,-,TRBJ1-1,-,TRBV10-2
TGTGCCTGGAGTGTTCGGGACAGGGGAAACGGCTACACCTTC,CAWSVRDRGNGYTF,TRBD1,TRBJ1-2,-,TRBV30
TGTGCCAGCAGCCTACTAGCGGGAGTAAACAATGAGCAGTTCTTC,CASSLLAGVNNEQFF,TRBD2,TRBJ2-1,-,TRBV6-1
TGTGCCAGCAGGGGAGACAGGGATGGAGCTTTCTTT,CASRGDRDGAFF,TRBD1,TRBJ1-1,many,TRBV28
TGTGCCAGCAGCGTCACAGGGGATAACTATGGCTACACCTTC,CASSVTGDNYGYTF,TRBD1,TRBJ1-2,once,TRBV7-2
TGCGCCAGCAGCCCCACGGGGGCCCTATACAATGAGCAGTTCTTC,CASSPTGALYNEQFF,-,TRBJ2-1,-,TRBV5-1
TGTGCCAGCAGCCCAGGACTAGCGGGAGAGGGTACGCAGTATTTT,CASSPGLAGEGTQYF,TRBD2,TRBJ2-3,once,TRBV7-9
TGTGCCAGCAGTCCCCCCGGGAAGTACATTCAGTACTTC,CASSPPGKYIQYF,-,TRBJ2-4,-,TRBV28
TGCACCAGCAGCCAAGATTCAGGCCCTCGGGGGGGGGCCTACGAGCAGTACTTC,CTSSQDSGPRGGAYEQYF,-,TRBJ2-7,-,TRBV1
TGTGCCAGCAGCTCCGCGGTGATAAATGAGCAGTTCTTC,CASSSAVINEQFF,-,TRBJ2-1,-,TRBV11-2
TGTGCCAGCAGCTTAGCGGGGGGGCGCTACAATGAGCAGTTCTTC,CASSLAGGRYNEQFF,-,TRBJ2-1,-,TRBV7-8
TGTGCCTGGAGTGTACTGGTGCCACCCTACGAGCAGTACTTC,CAWSVLVPPYEQYF,-,TRBJ2-7,once,TRBV30
TGTGCCACCAGCAGAGATCCAGGGGCCCAAGAGACCCAGTACTTC,CATSRDPGAQETQYF,-,TRBJ2-5,few,TRBV15
TGTGCCAGTAGTTGGGACACAGAAGAGACCCAGTACTTC,CASSWDTEETQYF,-,TRBJ2-5,-,TRBV19
TGTGCCAGCAGTGAAGCGGAAACAGGGGAGGACACTGAAGCTTTCTTT,CASSEAETGEDTEAFF,TRBD1,TRBJ1-1,once,TRBV6-1
TGTGCCAGCAGCTCAGCTCGGGGTAAAGAGACCCAGTACTTC,CASSSARGKETQYF,-,TRBJ2-5,-,TRBV9
TGTGCCAGCAGCTTAGTAAGGGGGCAAAGGACTGAAGCTTTCTTT,CASSLVRGQRTEAFF,TRBD1,TRBJ1-1,-,TRBV7-9
TGTGCCAGCAGCCCTGACAGGGATGTATTCAATGAGCAGTTCTTC,CASSPDRDVFNEQFF,TRBD1,TRBJ2-1,once,TRBV28
TGTGCCAGCTCACTGGGACAGGGGGGAACCTACACCTTC,CASSLGQGGTYTF,TRBD1,TRBJ1-2,-,TRBV18
TGTGCCAGCAGTCCTCGGACAGCCGCTCGCAATCAGCCCCAGCATTTT,CASSPRTAARNQPQHF,-,TRBJ1-5,few,TRBV2
TGCGCCAGCAGCTTGGGGGGAACCGAGGAGACCCAGTACTTC,CASSLGGTEETQYF,-,TRBJ2-5,-,TRBV5-1